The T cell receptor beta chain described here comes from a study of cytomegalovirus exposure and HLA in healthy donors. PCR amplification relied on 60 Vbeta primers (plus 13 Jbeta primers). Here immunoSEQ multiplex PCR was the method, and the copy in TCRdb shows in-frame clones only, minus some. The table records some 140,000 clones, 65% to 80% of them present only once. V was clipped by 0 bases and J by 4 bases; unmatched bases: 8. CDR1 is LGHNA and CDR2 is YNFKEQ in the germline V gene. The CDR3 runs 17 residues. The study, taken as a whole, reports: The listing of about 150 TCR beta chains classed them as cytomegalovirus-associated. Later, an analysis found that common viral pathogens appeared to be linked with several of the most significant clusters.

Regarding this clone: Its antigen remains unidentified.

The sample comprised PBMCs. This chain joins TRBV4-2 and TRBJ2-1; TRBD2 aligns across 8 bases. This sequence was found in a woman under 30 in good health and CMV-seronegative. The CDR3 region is CASSQDGTSGGYNEQFF. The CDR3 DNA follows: TGTGCCAGCAGCCAAGACGGGACCAGCGGGGGATACAATGAGCAGTTCTTC.